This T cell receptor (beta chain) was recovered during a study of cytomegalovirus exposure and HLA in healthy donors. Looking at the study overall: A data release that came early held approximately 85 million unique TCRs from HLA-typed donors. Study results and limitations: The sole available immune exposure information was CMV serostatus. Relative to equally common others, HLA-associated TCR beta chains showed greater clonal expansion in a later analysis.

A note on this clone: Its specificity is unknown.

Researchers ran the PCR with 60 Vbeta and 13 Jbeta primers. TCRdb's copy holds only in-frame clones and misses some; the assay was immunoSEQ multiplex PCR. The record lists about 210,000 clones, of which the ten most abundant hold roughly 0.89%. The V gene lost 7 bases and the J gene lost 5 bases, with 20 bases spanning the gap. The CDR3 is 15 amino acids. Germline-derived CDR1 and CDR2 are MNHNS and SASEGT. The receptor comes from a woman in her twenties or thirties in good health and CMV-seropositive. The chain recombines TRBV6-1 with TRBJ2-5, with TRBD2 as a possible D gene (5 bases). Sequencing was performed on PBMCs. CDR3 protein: CASTAFRKAEETQYF. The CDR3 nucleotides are TGTGCCAGCACCGCCTTCCGGAAAGCGGAGGAGACCCAGTACTTC.